The TCR beta chain described here comes from a study of blood T cell repertoires in COVID-19. Study summary: Material from acute and convalescent COVID-19 was sourced from the United States, Italy and Spain.

Per the germline V gene, CDR1 is SEHNR and CDR2 is FQNEAQ (reference sequence). CDR3 length: 14 amino acids. Trimming cost V 2 bases and J 2 bases, with 10 bases left between them. As processed by the authors: Using reference gene primer amplification, nucleated cell counts were estimated. Sequencing was performed with immunoSEQ multiplex PCR; in TCRdb, only in-frame clones are kept and a portion is missing. V and J calls and clone size come straight from that table; D and trimming were deduced from the DNA. The table shows under 250,000 clones, with around 83% occurring only once. This clone has more than one count but fewer than ten.

The genes are TRBV7-9 and TRBJ2-7; unclear D gene. Sequencing input: peripheral blood. The receptor was isolated from a woman in her 70s with COVID-19, enrolled during active disease. This chain's CDR3 is CASSLTEFPYEQYF. CDR3 in DNA: TGTGCCAGCAGCTTAACAGAGTTTCCCTACGAGCAGTACTTC.